The 24 T cell receptor beta chains in this list originate from one sample, sequenced in a study of T cells in Graves' hyperthyroidism and ophthalmopathy. TCR beta CDR3 regions were amplified from RNA. Using the HTBI primer set, a first-round RT-PCR was run on the TCR CDR3. MiXCR was run by TCRdb on the multiplex PCR reads, yielding one entry per CDR3 protein. The sample holds some 360,000 distinct CDR3 sequences, around 13% seen once. The sequenced sample consisted of blood. The receptors originated from an older woman with Graves' hyperthyroidism.

This clonotype was seen at least ten times. The chain uses TRBV9 and TRBJ1-2, with TRBD1 as a possible D gene (5 bases). The V end lost 5 bases, the J end lost 8 bases, and 13 bases lay between the germline ends. The CDR3 covers 12 residues. Germline V gives CDR1 SGDLS, CDR2 YYNGEE. The CDR3 region is CASSGMRGGYTF. As DNA, the CDR3 is TGTGCCAGCAGTGGCATGCGGGGCGGCTACACCTTC.

This clonotype was observed at least ten times. The chain couples TRBV12-3 or TRBV12-4 to TRBJ2-5, with 8 bases fitting TRBD2. After removal of 3 bases from V and 7 bases from J, the junction contained 13 bases not matched to a gene. This CDR3 is built from 16 residues. The CDR3 protein is CASSFPSGSDPVTQYF. DNA of the CDR3: TGTGCCAGCAGTTTTCCCAGCGGGAGCGACCCAGTGACCCAGTACTTC.

This clonotype occurred many times. V gene TRBV5-5 combines with J gene TRBJ2-3; 10 nucleotides match TRBD2. Unmatched junction bases numbered 3, after V lost 1 base and J lost 4 bases. Germline CDR1 SGHKS, CDR2 YYEKEE (reference sequence). The CDR3 length is 15 residues. CDR3 sequence reads: CASSLLLAGADTQYF. The CDR3 DNA sequence: TGTGCCAGCAGCTTGCTCCTAGCGGGAGCAGATACGCAGTATTTT.

The chain carries TRBV27 and TRBJ2-7, with 10 nucleotides matching TRBD2. Trimming took 4 bases from V and 5 from J; bases not matched to a gene: 14. Germline V gene lookup returns CDR1 MNHEY and CDR2 SMNVEV (reference sequence). CDR3 size: 17 residues. The CDR3 bases are TGTGCCAGCAGTTCACTTCATTCTTGGACTAGCGGAAACGAGCAGTACTTC. Amino acid sequence: CASSSLHSWTSGNEQYF.

This clonotype was recorded many times. The gene calls are TRBV7-9 and TRBJ1-1, with no clear D. The V end was cut by 5 bases, the J end by 7 bases, with 26 bases between. This CDR3 has 17 residues. Per the germline V gene, CDR1 is SEHNR and CDR2 is FQNEAQ (reference sequence). CDR3 loop: CASSPRKASSGPDEAFF. CDR3 DNA sequence: TGTGCCAGCAGCCCCCGAAAAGCCTCTTCTGGGCCCGATGAAGCTTTCTTT.

In its sample, this clonotype was seen many times. The rearrangement uses TRBV24-1 and TRBJ1-1; D gene unclear. V was pared by 0 bases and J by 4 bases, with 11 bases between. Germline values: CDR1 KGHDR, CDR2 SFDVKD. CDR3 size: 15 residues. The CDR3 here is CATSDLREGGTEAFF. CDR3 sequence (DNA): TGTGCCACCAGTGATTTGAGGGAAGGTGGCACTGAAGCTTTCTTT.

This clonotype was seen ten or more times. This chain uses TRBV5-8 with TRBJ2-5; D perhaps matches TRBD1 (6 bases). The CDR3 totals 13 residues. Germline CDR1 reads SGHTS; CDR2 reads YDEGEE. The germline V and J ends were trimmed by 1 base and 5 bases, with 9 bases remaining between them. CDR3 sequence: CASSLPGAETQYF. In DNA form, the CDR3 reads TGTGCCAGCAGCTTGCCAGGGGCCGAGACCCAGTACTTC.

The chain couples TRBV24-1 to TRBJ2-1, with 8 positions matching TRBD2. The CDR3 has 15 amino acids. The junction had 11 bases not matched to a gene; V was cut back by 9 bases and J by 5 bases. Germline V gene lookup returns CDR1 KGHDR and CDR2 SFDVKD. The CDR3 here is CATGSSGSLHNEQFF. CDR3 coding DNA: TGTGCCACCGGCTCAAGCGGGAGTCTACACAATGAGCAGTTCTTC.

This chain links TRBV30 with TRBJ2-2; D remains ambiguous. V gave up 4 bases and J gave up 0 bases, with 9 bases separating them. Germline CDR1 reads GTSNPN; CDR2 reads SVGIG (reference sequence). This CDR3 is 14 amino acids long. For the CDR3, the DNA is TGTGCCTGGAACCAGGTCGCGAACACCGGGGAGCTGTTTTTT. Translated: CAWNQVANTGELFF.

This clonotype was picked up many times. V is TRBV29-1 and J is TRBJ2-7; maybe TRBD1 (6 bases). The CDR3 length is 13 residues. V was cut by 5 bases and J by 1 base, with 12 bases left in between. Germline loops: CDR1 SQVTM, CDR2 ANQGSEA. The CDR3 DNA is TGCAGCGTTTCTAGGACAGATTCCTACGAGCAGTACTTC. Its translation is CSVSRTDSYEQYF.

There are many counts of this clonotype. The V and J genes are TRBV7-3 and TRBJ2-7, with unresolved D. The CDR3 runs to 14 residues. The V and J ends lost 0 bases and 4 bases respectively, with 10 bases between them. The germline gives CDR1 SGHTA, CDR2 FQGTGA. The CDR3 DNA follows: TGTGCCAGCAGCTTAACCGGGCTCAGGTACGAGCAGTACTTC. Encoded protein: CASSLTGLRYEQYF.

Note on this clonotype: A much larger clone lies one base from this, so it may be a read error. The J gene is TRBJ2-5, the V gene TRBV20-1, with 11 bases that match TRBD1. The DNA end is more similar to TRBJ2-1, so the J call may be wrong. The germline V gene encodes CDR1 DFQATT and CDR2 SNEGSKA (reference sequence). CDR3 size: 13 residues. The CDR3 DNA follows: TGCAGTGCTGAGGACAGGGGGCGGGAGACCCAGTTCTTC. It codes for CSAEDRGRETQFF.

This chain joins TRBV19 and TRBJ1-5; no clear D gene. CDR1 and CDR2 from the germline V gene are LNHDA and SQIVND (reference sequence). V lost 6 bases, J lost 0 bases, and 6 bases lay in between. There are 13 residues in the CDR3. The CDR3 DNA sequence: TGTGCCAGTAGGGACGGTAGCAATCAGCCCCAGCATTTT. Translated: CASRDGSNQPQHF. The full variable domain, rest sourced from reference TRBV19 and TRBJ1-5, is DGGITQSPKYLFRKEGQNVTLSCEQNLNHDAMYWYRQDPGQGLRLIYYSQIVNDFQKGDIAEGYSVSREKKESFPLTVTSAQKNPTAFYLCASRDGSNQPQHFGDGTRLSIL.

The sample holds many counts of this clonotype. The chain uses TRBV30 and TRBJ1-1, with 10 bases matching TRBD1. Per germline, CDR1 GTSNPN and CDR2 SVGIG (reference sequence). Trimming cost V 5 bases and J 4 bases; bases outside gene matches: 4. This CDR3 contains 13 residues. The CDR3 sequence is CAWRWTGGTEAFF. CDR3 DNA sequence: TGTGCCTGGCGTTGGACAGGGGGCACTGAAGCTTTCTTT.

This clonotype was seen ten or more times. This rearrangement joins TRBV9 to TRBJ2-1; 10 bases fit TRBD1. After removal of 1 base from V and 5 bases from J, the junction contained 12 bases not matched to a gene. This CDR3 spans 18 amino acids. Germline V gene sequence: CDR1 SGDLS, CDR2 YYNGEE. CDR3: CASSVTLRQGANDNEQFF. The CDR3 DNA reads TGTGCCAGCAGCGTAACCCTGAGACAGGGGGCGAATGACAATGAGCAGTTCTTC.

This clonotype was recorded once. The chain is built from TRBV12-3 or TRBV12-4 and TRBJ1-4, with TRBD1 matching over 8 bases. This CDR3 has 13 amino acids. V lost 6 bases, J lost 8 bases, and 5 bases stayed unmatched. In nucleotides, the CDR3 is TGTGCCAGCAGCGGGACAGGTGAAGAAAAACTGTTTTTT. Protein: CASSGTGEEKLFF.

This clonotype was seen just once. This may stem from a read error, because a much larger clone lies one nucleotide away. The chain joins TRBV7-9 to TRBJ2-7, with D perhaps assigned TRBD1 or TRBD2 (5 bases each). Germline CDR1 and CDR2: SEHNR and FQNEAQ (reference sequence). The CDR3 runs 14 residues. This CDR3 reads CAGSPWGSVYEQYF. DNA of the CDR3: TGTGCCGGCAGCCCATGGGGGAGCGTCTACGAGCAGTACTTC.

Note on this clonotype: One end of the junction is discordant with germline, which a read error may explain. The CDR3 nucleotides are TGTGCCAGCAGCCCAAATTCCTACGAGCGGTACTTC. This gives the protein CASSPNSYERYF. This chain links TRBV7-9 with TRBJ2-7; no clear D. The germline gives CDR1 SEHNR, CDR2 FQNEAQ (reference sequence). This CDR3 spans 12 amino acids.

This clonotype was counted ten times or more. V usage is TRBV5-1 and J usage is TRBJ2-3; 7 bases line up with TRBD1. Per germline, CDR1 SGHRS and CDR2 YFSETQ. V lost 4 bases and J lost 4; bases outside the gene matches: 6. The CDR3 has 14 residues. The CDR3 nucleotides read TGCGCCAGCAGCCCCCCGGGACAGTCAGATACGCAGTATTTT. Translation gives CASSPPGQSDTQYF.

This clonotype occurred once. The CDR3 loop reads CASFLGALGPQHF. CDR3 nucleotide sequence: TGTGCCAGCTTCCTTGGCGCTCTAGGGCCCCAGCATTTT. The chain links TRBV28 to TRBJ1-5, with D hard to call. Germline CDR1 reads MDHEN; CDR2 reads SYDVKM. V gave up 8 bases and J gave up 9 bases, with 17 bases separating them. CDR3 length: 13 amino acids.

The sample holds a few counts of this clonotype. This rearrangement joins TRBV30 to TRBJ2-7; TRBD2 matches 14 bases. The V and J ends lost 2 bases and 5 bases, in that order; junction bases with no gene match: 2. Germline CDR1 and CDR2: GTSNPN and SVGIG (reference sequence). The CDR3 sequence is 14 residues long. In DNA form, the CDR3 reads TGTGCCTGGAGTACGGGACTAGCGGGGGACGAGCAGTACTTC. Translated, it gives CAWSTGLAGDEQYF.

Comment on this clonotype: It may be a read error: a sequence one base away is much more abundant. The chain joins TRBV7-9 to TRBJ1-4; 7 bases agree with TRBD1. The CDR3 length is 16 residues. Germline V gene sequence: CDR1 SEHNR, CDR2 FQNEAQ (reference sequence). The V gene end was trimmed by 5 bases and the J gene end by 6 bases; junction bases not matched to a gene: 12. This CDR3 is CASSLYRQGDYEKLFF. CDR3 bases: TGTGCCAGCAGCCTCTATCGACAGGGTGACTATGAAAAACTGTTTTTT.

This clonotype was picked up many times. This chain joins TRBV7-9 and TRBJ1-1; no firm D call. The CDR3 length is 15 residues. The germline gives CDR1 SEHNR, CDR2 FQNEAQ (reference sequence). Trimming stripped 4 bases from V and 6 bases from J, with 18 bases between. Written as DNA, the CDR3 is TGTGCCAGCAGCTACGAACCGGTAGTTAGTCCTGAAGCTTTCTTT. Protein: CASSYEPVVSPEAFF.

The J gene is TRBJ1-5, the V gene TRBV27, with TRBD1 matching over 7 bases. Per the germline V gene, CDR1 is MNHEY and CDR2 is SMNVEV (reference sequence). The CDR3 contains 15 residues. The J segment lost 1 base and the V segment lost 6 bases, leaving 6 bases of the junction unmatched. This CDR3 reads CASSYRGSSNQPQHF. CDR3 DNA sequence: TGTGCCAGCAGCTACAGGGGTTCGAGCAATCAGCCCCAGCATTTT.